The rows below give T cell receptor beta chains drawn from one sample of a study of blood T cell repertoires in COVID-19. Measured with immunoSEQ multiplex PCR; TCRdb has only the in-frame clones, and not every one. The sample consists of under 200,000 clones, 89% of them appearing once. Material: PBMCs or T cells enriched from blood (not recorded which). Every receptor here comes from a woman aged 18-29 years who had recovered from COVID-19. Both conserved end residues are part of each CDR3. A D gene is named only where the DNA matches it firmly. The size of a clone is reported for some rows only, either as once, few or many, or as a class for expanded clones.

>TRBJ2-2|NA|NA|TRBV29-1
TGCAGCGCCGGAGGGGCCGGGGAGCTGTTTTTT
CSAGGAGELFF
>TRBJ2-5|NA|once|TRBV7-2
TGTGCCAGCAGCTTTAACGGAGACCAAGAGACCCAGTACTTC
CASSFNGDQETQYF
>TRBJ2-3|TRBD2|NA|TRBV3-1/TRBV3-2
TGTGCCAGCAGCCTCTCCTTAGCGGGTAGCACAGATACGCAGTATTTT
CASSLSLAGSTDTQYF
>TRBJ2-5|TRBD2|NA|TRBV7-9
TGTGCCAGCAGCTCCCTAGGGCGGGAGGGTGTGGAGACCCAGTACTTC
CASSSLGREGVETQYF
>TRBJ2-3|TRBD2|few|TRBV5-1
TGCGCCAGCAGCTTGGTCGGCGGGAGGGAGAATACGCAGTATTTT
CASSLVGGRENTQYF
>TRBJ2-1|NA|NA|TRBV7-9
TGTGCCACCCTATCCGGGAGAGGAAACAATGAGCAGTTCTTC
CATLSGRGNNEQFF
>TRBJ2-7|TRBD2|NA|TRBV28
TGTGCCAGCAGCCCCCGGACTAGCGGTTTTAGCTCCTACGAGCAGTACTTC
CASSPRTSGFSSYEQYF
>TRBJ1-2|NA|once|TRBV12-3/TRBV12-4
TGTGCCAGCAGTCCTACAGGGTTCAGCGGCTACACCTTC
CASSPTGFSGYTF
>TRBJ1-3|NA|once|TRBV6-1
TGTGCCAGCAGTGAAACAGGGAACTCTGGAAACACCATATATTTT
CASSETGNSGNTIYF
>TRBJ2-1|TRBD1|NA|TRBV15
TGTGCCACCAGCAGAGATTATGGACAGGGTGGTATTGAGCAGTTCTTC
CATSRDYGQGGIEQFF
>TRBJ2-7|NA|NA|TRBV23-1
TGCGCCAGCTGGAGTCGCGAGCAGTACTTC
CASWSREQYF